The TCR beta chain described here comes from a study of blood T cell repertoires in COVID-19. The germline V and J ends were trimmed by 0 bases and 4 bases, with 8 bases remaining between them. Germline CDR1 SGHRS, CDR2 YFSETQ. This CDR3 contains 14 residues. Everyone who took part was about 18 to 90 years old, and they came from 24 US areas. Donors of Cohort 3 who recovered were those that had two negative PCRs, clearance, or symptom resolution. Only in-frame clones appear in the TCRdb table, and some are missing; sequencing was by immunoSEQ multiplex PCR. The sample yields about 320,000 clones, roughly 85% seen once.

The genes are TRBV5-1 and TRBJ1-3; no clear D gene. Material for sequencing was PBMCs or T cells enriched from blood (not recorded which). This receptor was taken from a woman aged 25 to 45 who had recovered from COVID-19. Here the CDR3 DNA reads TGCGCCAGCAGCTTGGAATTAGCCGGAAACACCATATATTTT. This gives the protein CASSLELAGNTIYF. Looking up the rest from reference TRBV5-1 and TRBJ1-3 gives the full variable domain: KAGVTQTPRYLIKTRGQQVTLSCSPISGHRSVSWYQQTPGQGLQFLFEYFSETQRNKGNFPGRFSGRQFSNSRSEMNVSTLELGDSALYLCASSLELAGNTIYFGEGSWLTVV.